This entry lists 19 T cell receptor beta chains sequenced from one sample in a study of cytomegalovirus exposure and HLA in healthy donors. The PCR made use of 60 Vbeta and 13 Jbeta primers. Measured with immunoSEQ multiplex PCR; TCRdb has only the in-frame clones, and not every one. The table includes some 95,000 clones, 77% detected once. Material for sequencing was PBMCs. The receptor source for this set is a woman aged 40 to 50 in good health and CMV-seronegative.

V is TRBV18 and J is TRBJ2-7, with D possibly TRBD2 on 5 matching bases. The CDR3 extends over 13 amino acids. Trimming cost V 8 bases and J 0 bases, with 11 bases left between them. CDR1 is KGHSH, CDR2 LQKENI, per germline. CDR3 sequence: CASHGGSSYEQYF. In nucleotides, the CDR3 is TGTGCCAGCCACGGAGGCAGCTCCTACGAGCAGTACTTC.

The gene calls are TRBV2 and TRBJ2-3; 11 bases agree with TRBD2. The ends lost 7 bases at V and 0 bases at J; junction bases unmatched: 3. Germline lookup yields CDR1 SNHLY and CDR2 FYNNEI. The CDR3 runs 15 residues. The CDR3 spells CASKLAGASTDTQYF. The CDR3 nucleotides read TGTGCCAGCAAACTAGCGGGGGCTAGCACAGATACGCAGTATTTT.

V and J are TRBV4-1 and TRBJ1-5; perhaps TRBD1 as D (5 bases). Germline CDR1 MGHRA, CDR2 YSYEKL. The CDR3 has 13 residues. Trimming removed 3 bases at V and 4 bases at J, with 7 bases between. CDR3 loop: CASSQGGNQPQHF. The CDR3 nucleotides are TGCGCCAGCAGCCAGGGGGGAAATCAGCCCCAGCATTTT.

V gene TRBV6-6 combines with J gene TRBJ1-5; D may be TRBD1 (6 bases). The CDR3 runs to 15 residues. In germline, CDR1 is MNHNY, CDR2 SVGAGI (reference sequence). Trimming pared 6 bases from V and 5 bases from J, leaving 17 bases between. This chain's CDR3 is CASSQGQVNDQPQHF. CDR3 bases: TGTGCCAGCAGCCAGGGACAAGTCAACGATCAGCCCCAGCATTTT.

The chain uses TRBV19 and TRBJ1-2; D unresolved. V shed 5 bases and J shed 2 bases, with 9 bases lying between them. This CDR3 is 13 amino acids long. The germline CDR1 and CDR2 sequences are LNHDA and SQIVND (reference sequence). CDR3 residues: CASSQDKNYGYTF. The CDR3 region has the DNA TGTGCCAGTAGTCAGGATAAAAACTATGGCTACACCTTC.

This clone was detected only once. The CDR3 loop is CASSKGWGGSNQPQHF. In DNA, the CDR3 is TGTGCCAGCAGTAAAGGTTGGGGGGGTAGCAATCAGCCCCAGCATTTT. V is TRBV6-1 and J is TRBJ1-5, with a weak D call TRBD1 (5 bases). Germline lookup yields CDR1 MNHNS and CDR2 SASEGT. CDR3 size: 16 residues. V was trimmed by 5 bases and J by 0 bases, leaving 14 bases between them.

CDR3 protein: CASSEGTVASNQPQHF. As DNA, the CDR3 is TGTGCCAGCAGTGAAGGGACAGTCGCTAGCAATCAGCCCCAGCATTTT. The genes are TRBV2 and TRBJ1-5, with D maybe TRBD1 (6 bases). Germline V gene data show CDR1 as SNHLY and CDR2 as FYNNEI. The CDR3 has 16 residues. V gave up 1 base and J gave up 0 bases, with 10 bases separating them.

This chain joins TRBV5-1 and TRBJ1-5; 12 bases match TRBD1. CDR1 is SGHRS, CDR2 YFSETQ, per germline. After removal of 5 bases from V and 6 bases from J, the junction contained 9 bases not matched to a gene. The CDR3 covers 16 residues. CDR3 residues: CASSPGTGGAGQPQHF. DNA for the CDR3: TGCGCCAGCAGTCCCGGGACAGGGGGCGCGGGTCAGCCCCAGCATTTT. Full variable domain (rest looked up from reference TRBV5-1 and TRBJ1-5): KAGVTQTPRYLIKTRGQQVTLSCSPISGHRSVSWYQQTPGQGLQFLFEYFSETQRNKGNFPGRFSGRQFSNSRSEMNVSTLELGDSALYLCASSPGTGGAGQPQHFGDGTRLSIL.

This rearrangement joins TRBV7-7 to TRBJ1-3; D not certain. The V gene lost 2 bases and the J gene lost 3 bases, with 5 bases spanning the gap. Germline lookup yields CDR1 SSHAT and CDR2 FNYEAQ (reference sequence). The CDR3 is 13 amino acids. The CDR3 region is CASSLPYGNTIYF. The CDR3 nucleotides read TGTGCCAGCAGCTTACCGTATGGAAACACCATATATTTT.

V usage is TRBV7-6 and J usage is TRBJ2-1; tentatively, D is TRBD2 (5 bases). Germline V gives CDR1 SGHVS, CDR2 FNYEAQ. This CDR3 is 14 amino acids long. V lost 4 bases and J 6 bases, leaving 13 bases between the germline ends. The CDR3 DNA is TGTGCCAGCAGCTCCCTGGCGAGGGTCAATGAGCAGTTCTTC. Amino acids: CASSSLARVNEQFF. The full variable domain, with the rest looked up from reference TRBV7-6 and TRBJ2-1, is GAGVSQSPRYKVTKRGQDVALRCDPISGHVSLYWYRQALGQGPEFLTYFNYEAQQDKSGLPNDRFSAERPEGSISTLTIQRTEQRDSAMYRCASSSLARVNEQFFGPGTRLTVL.

This clone was observed once. The V gene is TRBV27, the J gene TRBJ2-2, with a possible D match to TRBD2 (5 bases). The CDR3 covers 16 residues. The germline V and J ends were trimmed by 3 bases and 4 bases, with 15 bases remaining between them. Germline lookup yields CDR1 MNHEY and CDR2 SMNVEV (reference sequence). CDR3 DNA sequence: TGTGCCAGCAGTTTGATCGGGGTAATGAGCACCGGGGAGCTGTTTTTT. This encodes CASSLIGVMSTGELFF.

The rearrangement joins TRBV4-3 to TRBJ2-1; 7 bases match TRBD2. Germline V gives CDR1 LGHNA, CDR2 YSLEER. The CDR3 runs to 15 residues. Trimming at V came to 2 bases and at J to 6 bases, leaving 7 bases not matched to a gene. The CDR3 loop is CASSQSISGGNEQFF. DNA of the CDR3: TGCGCCAGCAGCCAATCCATATCGGGGGGCAATGAGCAGTTCTTC.

The J gene is TRBJ2-7, the V gene TRBV7-9, with TRBD1 identical over 8 bases. Losses at the gene ends were 8 bases for V and 4 bases for J; bases not matched to a gene: 13. From germline, CDR1 is SEHNR and CDR2 FQNEAQ (reference sequence). CDR3 size: 15 residues. In DNA, the CDR3 is TGTGCCAGCGGGAATTTACAGGGGGAACGTTACGAGCAGTACTTC. Translated: CASGNLQGERYEQYF.

This clone was counted between two and nine times. This rearrangement joins TRBV19 to TRBJ1-1; 8 bases line up with TRBD1. Germline loops: CDR1 LNHDA, CDR2 SQIVND (reference sequence). There are 14 residues in the CDR3. With 5 bases clipped from V and 1 base from J, the junction kept 3 bases outside the gene matches. Here the CDR3 reads CASSPGTGNTEAFF. The CDR3 DNA sequence: TGTGCCAGTAGTCCGGGGACAGGGAACACTGAAGCTTTCTTT.

This clone appeared once. This sequence joins TRBV29-1 and TRBJ1-1, with 7 bases that match TRBD1. Looked up from germline, CDR1 is SQVTM and CDR2 is ANQGSEA. The CDR3 is made up of 11 amino acids. V gave up 5 bases and J gave up 7 bases; unmatched junction bases: 4. CDR3 nucleotides: TGCAGCGTTCAGGGGGTGATTGAAGCTTTCTTT. Translated, it gives CSVQGVIEAFF.

This clone showed up just once. The rearrangement links TRBV5-6 to TRBJ2-3; D ambiguous. V lost 5 bases and J lost 1, with 14 bases in between. CDR1 is SGHDT, CDR2 YYEEEE, per germline. This CDR3 spans 15 amino acids. This CDR3 reads CASRLQLNRTDTQYF. In nucleotides, the CDR3 is TGTGCCAGCAGACTCCAACTTAACCGCACAGATACGCAGTATTTT.

As to this clone: No conserved phenylalanine or tryptophan is present at the end of the CDR3, so a read error is the likely explanation. The chain uses TRBV5-6 and TRBJ2-3; TRBD2 agrees at 14 bases. J was trimmed by 0 bases and V by 4 bases; bases with no gene match: 4. Per the germline V gene, CDR1 is SGHDT and CDR2 is YYEEEE. The CDR3 consists of 17 residues. The CDR3 sequence is CASSARLAGGSTDTQYV. The CDR3 DNA reads TGTGCCAGCAGCGCCCGACTAGCGGGGGGGAGCACAGATACGCAGTATGTT.

V and J are TRBV7-3 and TRBJ2-4, with no clear D. This CDR3 comprises 16 residues. Trimming shortened V by 5 bases and J by 8 bases, and 22 bases separated the two germline ends. The germline gives CDR1 SGHTA, CDR2 FQGTGA. CDR3 sequence (DNA): TGTGCCAGCAGCACCCATAACCCTCCAACTATGGACATTCAGTACTTC. Its protein product is CASSTHNPPTMDIQYF.

J is TRBJ1-1 and V is TRBV19; D gene ambiguous. Germline lookup yields CDR1 LNHDA and CDR2 SQIVND (reference sequence). V shed 3 bases and J shed 4 bases, with 6 bases lying between them. This CDR3 has 12 amino acids. For the CDR3, the DNA is TGTGCCAGTAGTATTTACGGCACTGAAGCTTTCTTT. The encoded protein is CASSIYGTEAFF.